Detailed here is one T cell receptor (beta chain). As yet, its antigen is unknown. TCRdb itself ran the RT-PCR reads through MiXCR, one entry per CDR3 protein. The sample yields some 800,000 distinct CDR3 sequences, roughly 20% seen once. Deletions cut 7 bases from V and 0 bases from J, with 13 bases between. The CDR3 runs 16 residues. The source of the sample is a study of response to subunit inactivated influenza vaccine. Study-level findings and limits: Few additional T cells are recruited per seasonal influenza vaccination, authors suggested.

The chain joins TRBV12-3 or TRBV12-4 to TRBJ2-6; no clear D. The sequenced sample was PBMCs from blood, obtained 5 days after vaccination. The receptor comes from a man over 45 who received an inactivated influenza vaccine. CDR3: CASTPMASSGANVLTF. DNA of the CDR3: TGTGCCAGCACCCCCATGGCGAGCTCTGGGGCCAACGTCCTGACTTTC.